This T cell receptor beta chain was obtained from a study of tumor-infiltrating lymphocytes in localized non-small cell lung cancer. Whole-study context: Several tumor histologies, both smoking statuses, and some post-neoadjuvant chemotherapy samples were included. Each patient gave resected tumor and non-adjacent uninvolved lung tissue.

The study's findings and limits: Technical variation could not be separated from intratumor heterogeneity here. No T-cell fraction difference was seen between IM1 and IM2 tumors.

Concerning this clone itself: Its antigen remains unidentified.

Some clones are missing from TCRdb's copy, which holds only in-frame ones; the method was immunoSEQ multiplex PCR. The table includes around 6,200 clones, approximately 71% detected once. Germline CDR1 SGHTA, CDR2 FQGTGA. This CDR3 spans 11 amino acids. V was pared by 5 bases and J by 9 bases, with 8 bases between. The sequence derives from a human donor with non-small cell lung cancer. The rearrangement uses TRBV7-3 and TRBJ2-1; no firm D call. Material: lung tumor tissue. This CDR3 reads CASSLGFEQFF. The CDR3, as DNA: TGTGCCAGCAGCCTAGGATTTGAGCAGTTCTTC. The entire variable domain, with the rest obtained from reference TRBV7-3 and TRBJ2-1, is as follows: GAGVSQTPSNKVTEKGKYVELRCDPISGHTALYWYRQSLGQGPEFLIYFQGTGAADDSGLPNDRFFAVRPEGSVSTLKIQRTERGDSAVYLCASSLGFEQFFGPGTRLTVL.